This T cell receptor (beta chain) comes out of a study of cytomegalovirus exposure and HLA in healthy donors. Primers: 60 Vbeta forward and 13 Jbeta reverse. Clones were read by immunoSEQ multiplex PCR, and TCRdb kept only the in-frame ones, dropping some. The table includes over 150,000 clones, 75% detected once. V shed 3 bases and J 0 bases; nucleotides not matched to a gene: 13. Germline CDR1 is SGHRS and CDR2 is YFSETQ. The CDR3 spans 19 residues. This clonotype originated in a woman between 50 and 59 years old in good health and CMV-seropositive. The specimen was PBMCs. This sequence joins TRBV5-1 and TRBJ2-3; 10 bases align to TRBD2. The CDR3 loop reads CASSYSRLAGAASTDTQYF. CDR3 nucleotides: TGCGCCAGCAGCTACTCTCGGCTAGCGGGAGCAGCTAGCACAGATACGCAGTATTTT. Supplemented by reference TRBV5-1 and TRBJ2-3, the full variable domain reads KAGVTQTPRYLIKTRGQQVTLSCSPISGHRSVSWYQQTPGQGLQFLFEYFSETQRNKGNFPGRFSGRQFSNSRSEMNVSTLELGDSALYLCASSYSRLAGAASTDTQYFGPGTRLTVL.